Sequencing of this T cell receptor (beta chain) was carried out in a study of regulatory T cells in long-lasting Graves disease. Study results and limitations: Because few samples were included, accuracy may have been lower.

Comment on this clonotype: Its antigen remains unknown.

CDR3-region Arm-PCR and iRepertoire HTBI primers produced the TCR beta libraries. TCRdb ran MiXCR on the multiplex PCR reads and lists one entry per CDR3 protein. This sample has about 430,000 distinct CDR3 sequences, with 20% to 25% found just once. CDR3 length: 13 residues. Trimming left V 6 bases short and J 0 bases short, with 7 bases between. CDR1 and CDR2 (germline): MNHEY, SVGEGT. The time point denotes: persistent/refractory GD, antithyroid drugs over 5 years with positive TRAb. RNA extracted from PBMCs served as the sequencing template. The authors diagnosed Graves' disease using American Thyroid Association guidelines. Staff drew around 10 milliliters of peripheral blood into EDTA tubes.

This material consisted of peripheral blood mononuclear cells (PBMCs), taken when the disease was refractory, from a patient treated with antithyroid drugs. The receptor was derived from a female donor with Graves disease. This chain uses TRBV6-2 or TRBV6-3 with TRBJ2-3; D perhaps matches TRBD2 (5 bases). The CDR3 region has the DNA TGTGCCAGCAGGAGCGGAAGCACAGATACGCAGTATTTT. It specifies CASRSGSTDTQYF.